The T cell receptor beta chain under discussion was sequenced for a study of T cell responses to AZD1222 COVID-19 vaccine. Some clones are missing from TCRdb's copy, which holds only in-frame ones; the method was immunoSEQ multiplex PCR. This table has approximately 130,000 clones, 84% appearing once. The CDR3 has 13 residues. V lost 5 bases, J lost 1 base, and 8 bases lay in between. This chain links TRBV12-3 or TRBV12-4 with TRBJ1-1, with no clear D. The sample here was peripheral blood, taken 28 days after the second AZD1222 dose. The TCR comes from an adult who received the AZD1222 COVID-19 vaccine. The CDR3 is CASSPHKNTEAFF. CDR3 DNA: TGTGCCAGCAGTCCGCACAAGAACACTGAAGCTTTCTTT.